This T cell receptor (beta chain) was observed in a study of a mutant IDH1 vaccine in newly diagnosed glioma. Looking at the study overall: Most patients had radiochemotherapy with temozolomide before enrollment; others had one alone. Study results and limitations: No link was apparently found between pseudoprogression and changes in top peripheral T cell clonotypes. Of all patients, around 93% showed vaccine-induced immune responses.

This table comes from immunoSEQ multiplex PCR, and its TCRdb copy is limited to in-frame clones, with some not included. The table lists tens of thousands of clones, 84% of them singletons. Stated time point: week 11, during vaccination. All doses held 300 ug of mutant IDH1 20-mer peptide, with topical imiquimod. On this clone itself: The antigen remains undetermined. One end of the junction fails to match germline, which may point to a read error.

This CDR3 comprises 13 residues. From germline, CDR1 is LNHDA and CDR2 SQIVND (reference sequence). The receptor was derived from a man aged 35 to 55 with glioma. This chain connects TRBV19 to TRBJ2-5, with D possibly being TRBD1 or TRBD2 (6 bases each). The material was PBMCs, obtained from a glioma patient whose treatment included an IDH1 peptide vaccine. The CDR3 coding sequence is TGTGCCAGTAGTTCGGGGGCGCGAGAGACCCAATACTTC. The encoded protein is CASSSGARETQYF. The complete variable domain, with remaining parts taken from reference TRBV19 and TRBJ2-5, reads DGGITQSPKYLFRKEGQNVTLSCEQNLNHDAMYWYRQDPGQGLRLIYYSQIVNDFQKGDIAEGYSVSREKKESFPLTVTSAQKNPTAFYLCASSSGARETQYFGPGTRLLVL.